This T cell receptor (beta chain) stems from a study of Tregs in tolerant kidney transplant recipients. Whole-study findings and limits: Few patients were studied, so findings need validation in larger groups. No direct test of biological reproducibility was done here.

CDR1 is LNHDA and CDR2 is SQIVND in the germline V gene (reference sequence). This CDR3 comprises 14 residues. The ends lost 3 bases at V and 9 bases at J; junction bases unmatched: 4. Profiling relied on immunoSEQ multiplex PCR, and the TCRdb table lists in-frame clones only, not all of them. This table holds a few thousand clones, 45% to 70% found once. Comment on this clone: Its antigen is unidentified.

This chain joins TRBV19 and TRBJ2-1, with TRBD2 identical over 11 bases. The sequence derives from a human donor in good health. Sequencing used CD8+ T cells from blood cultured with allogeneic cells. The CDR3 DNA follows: TGTGCCAGTAGTATCACTAGCGGGAGCCCTGAGCAGTTCTTC. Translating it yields CASSITSGSPEQFF.